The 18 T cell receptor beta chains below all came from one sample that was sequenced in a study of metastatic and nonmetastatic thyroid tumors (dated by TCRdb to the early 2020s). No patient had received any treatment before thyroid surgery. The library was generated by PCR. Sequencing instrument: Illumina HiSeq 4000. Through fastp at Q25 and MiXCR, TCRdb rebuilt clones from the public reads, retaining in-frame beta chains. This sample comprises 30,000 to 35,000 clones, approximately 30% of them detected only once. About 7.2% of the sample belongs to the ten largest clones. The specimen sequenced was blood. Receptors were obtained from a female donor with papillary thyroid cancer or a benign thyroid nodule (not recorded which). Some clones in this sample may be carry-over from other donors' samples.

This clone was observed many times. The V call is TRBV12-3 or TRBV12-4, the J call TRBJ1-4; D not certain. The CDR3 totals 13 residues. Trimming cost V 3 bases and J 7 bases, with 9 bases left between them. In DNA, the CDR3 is TGTGCCAGCAGTTTCTCCCGGGGTGAAAAACTGTTTTTT. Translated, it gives CASSFSRGEKLFF.

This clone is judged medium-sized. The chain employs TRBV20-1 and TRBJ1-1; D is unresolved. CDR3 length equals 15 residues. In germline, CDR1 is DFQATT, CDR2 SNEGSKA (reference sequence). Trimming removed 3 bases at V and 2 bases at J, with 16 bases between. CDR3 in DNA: TGCAGTGCTAGTGTTAATTCGGGCACAAACACTGAAGCTTTCTTT. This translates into CSASVNSGTNTEAFF.

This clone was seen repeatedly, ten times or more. The CDR3 loop is CASTGRDEQYF. The CDR3 nucleotides are TGCGCCAGCACGGGCCGGGACGAGCAGTACTTC. The chain recombines TRBV10-2 with TRBJ2-7; D remains unclear. Trimming cost V 7 bases and J 5 bases, with 9 bases left between them. The CDR3 length is 11 residues. Germline assignment: CDR1 WSHSY and CDR2 SAAADI.

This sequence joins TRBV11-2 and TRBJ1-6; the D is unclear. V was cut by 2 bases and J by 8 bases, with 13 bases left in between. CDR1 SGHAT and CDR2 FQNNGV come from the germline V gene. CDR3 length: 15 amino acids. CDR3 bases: TGTGCCAGCAGCTTATTATGGACCGCCGATTCACCCCTCCACTTT. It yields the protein CASSLLWTADSPLHF.

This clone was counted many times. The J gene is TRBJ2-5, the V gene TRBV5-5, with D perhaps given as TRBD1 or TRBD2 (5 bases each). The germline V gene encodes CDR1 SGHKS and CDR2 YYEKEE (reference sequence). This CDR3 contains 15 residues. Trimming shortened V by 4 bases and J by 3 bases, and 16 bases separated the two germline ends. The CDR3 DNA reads TGTGCCAGCAGCCTAGGTTGGGGGTTAGAAGAGACCCAGTACTTC. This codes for CASSLGWGLEETQYF.

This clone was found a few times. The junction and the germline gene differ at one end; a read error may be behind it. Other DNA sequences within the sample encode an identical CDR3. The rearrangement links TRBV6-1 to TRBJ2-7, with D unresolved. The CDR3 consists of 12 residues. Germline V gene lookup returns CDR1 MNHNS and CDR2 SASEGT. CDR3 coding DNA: TGTGCCAGCAGCGAAGTAGGTTACGAGCAGTACTTC. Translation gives CASSEVGYEQYF.

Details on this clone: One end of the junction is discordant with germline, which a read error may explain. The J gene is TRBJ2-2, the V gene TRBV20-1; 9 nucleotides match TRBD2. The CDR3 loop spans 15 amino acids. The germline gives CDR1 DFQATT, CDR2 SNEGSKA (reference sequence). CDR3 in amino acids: CSAPTSGPNTWEMFF. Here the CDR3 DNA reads TGCAGTGCACCAACTAGCGGGCCGAACACCTGGGAGATGTTTTTT.

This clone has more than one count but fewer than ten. The CDR3: CASSANDWYNEQFF. The CDR3 region has the DNA TGTGCCAGCAGTGCAAATGACTGGTACAATGAGCAGTTCTTC. This chain links TRBV12-3 or TRBV12-4 with TRBJ2-1; D unresolved. CDR3 length: 14 amino acids. Trimming left V 5 bases short and J 4 bases short, with 12 bases between.

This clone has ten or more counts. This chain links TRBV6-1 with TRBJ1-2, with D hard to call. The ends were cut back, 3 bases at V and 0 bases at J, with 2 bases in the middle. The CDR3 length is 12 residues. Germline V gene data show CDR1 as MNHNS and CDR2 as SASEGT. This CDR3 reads CASSEANYGYTF. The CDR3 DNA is TGTGCCAGCAGTGAGGCTAACTATGGCTACACCTTC.

The CDR3 coding sequence is TGCAGTGCTAGAGGGTGGGGTCCTATAGGTGAAGCTTTCTTT. Residues: CSARGWGPIGEAFF. The chain links TRBV20-1 to TRBJ1-1; D not resolved. V lost 1 base and J 7 bases, leaving 16 bases between the germline ends. Germline lookup yields CDR1 DFQATT and CDR2 SNEGSKA (reference sequence). The CDR3 totals 14 residues.

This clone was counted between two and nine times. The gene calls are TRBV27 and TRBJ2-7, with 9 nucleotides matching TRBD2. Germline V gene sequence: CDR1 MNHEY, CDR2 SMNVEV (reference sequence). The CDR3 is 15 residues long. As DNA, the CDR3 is TGTGCTACGGGACAGATAGCGGGGGAGCCCTACGAGCAGTACTTC. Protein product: CATGQIAGEPYEQYF.

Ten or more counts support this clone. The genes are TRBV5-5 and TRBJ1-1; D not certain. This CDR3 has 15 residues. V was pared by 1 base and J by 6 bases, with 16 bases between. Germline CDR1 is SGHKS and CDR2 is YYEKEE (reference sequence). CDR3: CASSLLGEVIPEAFF. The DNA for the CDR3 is TGTGCCAGCAGCTTGCTCGGGGAGGTTATCCCTGAAGCTTTCTTT.

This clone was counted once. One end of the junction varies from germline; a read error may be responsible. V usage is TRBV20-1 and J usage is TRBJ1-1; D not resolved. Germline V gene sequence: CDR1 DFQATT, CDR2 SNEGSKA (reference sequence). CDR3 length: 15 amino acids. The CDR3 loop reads CSATDPLTVHPEAFF. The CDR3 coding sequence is TGCAGTGCTACAGACCCGCTGACGGTGCACCCTGAAGCGTTCTTT.

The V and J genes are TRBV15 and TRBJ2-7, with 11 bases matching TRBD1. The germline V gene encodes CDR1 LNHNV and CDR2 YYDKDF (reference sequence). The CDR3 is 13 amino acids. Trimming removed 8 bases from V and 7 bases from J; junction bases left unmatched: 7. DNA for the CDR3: TGTGCCACCGCTTGGACAGGGGGCGAGGAGCAGTACTTC. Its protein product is CATAWTGGEEQYF.

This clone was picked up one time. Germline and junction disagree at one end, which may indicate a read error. DNA for the CDR3: TGTGCCAGCAGCTTACTCCCGGGTCTAGCGGACAAGGAGCAGTTCTTC. Its translation: CASSLLPGLADKEQFF. The V and J genes are TRBV11-1 and TRBJ2-1; TRBD2 matches 7 bases. Germline lookup yields CDR1 SGHAT and CDR2 FQDESV (reference sequence). The CDR3 has 16 amino acids.

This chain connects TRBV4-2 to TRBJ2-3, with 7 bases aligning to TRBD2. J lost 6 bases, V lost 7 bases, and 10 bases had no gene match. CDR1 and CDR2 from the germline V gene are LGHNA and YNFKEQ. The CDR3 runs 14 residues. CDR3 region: CASILPTGGDTQYF. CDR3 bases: TGTGCCAGCATCCTCCCTACGGGAGGTGATACGCAGTATTTT.

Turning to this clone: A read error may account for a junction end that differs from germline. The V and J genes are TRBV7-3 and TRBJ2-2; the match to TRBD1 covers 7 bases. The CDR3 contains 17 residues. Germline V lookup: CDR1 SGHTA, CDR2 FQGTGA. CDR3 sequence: CVSILNPGTENTGELFF. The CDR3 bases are TGTGTCAGCATCTTAAATCCAGGGACAGAGAACACCGGGGAGCTGTTTTTT.

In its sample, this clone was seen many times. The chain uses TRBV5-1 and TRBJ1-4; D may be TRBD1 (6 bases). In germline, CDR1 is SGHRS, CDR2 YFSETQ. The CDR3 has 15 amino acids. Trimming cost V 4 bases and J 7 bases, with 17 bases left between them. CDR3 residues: CASSTQGLESEKLFF. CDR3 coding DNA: TGCGCCAGCAGCACCCAGGGGCTTGAAAGTGAAAAACTGTTTTTT.